This T cell receptor beta chain was captured by sequencing in a study of shared clonotypes between healthy human individuals. Deep-level settings were used for running the assay. Original data processing: ImmunoSEQ supplied junction-only sequences lacking quality scores, so filtering was different. The method was immunoSEQ multiplex PCR; TCRdb's version includes in-frame clones alone and lacks a portion of them. V and J calls and clone size are given by that table; D and trimming were obtained from the DNA. The data contain fewer than 700,000 clones, 85% to 95% of them singletons. J was trimmed by 0 bases and V by 5 bases; bases with no gene match: 7. Germline-derived CDR1 and CDR2 are MNHEY and SMNVEV (reference sequence). The CDR3 runs 17 residues. CD8 cells regarded as naive lacked CD45RO, were positively chosen for CCR7, and omitted terminally differentiated effector memory CD45RA+ cells. Free of recent acute infections or vaccinations, the donors were healthy HIV-negative adults.

The rearrangement joins TRBV27 to TRBJ2-7, with 13 nucleotides matching TRBD2. The origin of this receptor is a woman aged 25 to 39 in good health. The sample consisted of naive CD8+ T cells sorted from blood. CDR3 residues: CASSPSGLAGFSYEQYF. The CDR3 region has the DNA TGTGCCAGCAGTCCCTCGGGACTAGCGGGATTCTCCTACGAGCAGTACTTC.